The 14 T cell receptor beta chains presented below share a single source sample, sequenced in a study of CD8+ T cells in alopecia areata. Reverse transcribed after extraction, RNA yielded cDNA as the sequencing template. Only in-frame clones appear in the TCRdb table, and some are missing; sequencing was by immunoSEQ multiplex PCR. The top ten clones hold 3.3% of a sample with about 200,000 clones, about 60% of them seen once. Treatment described: oral pan-JAK inhibitor, 5-10 mg twice daily. Sequenced here: CD4+ T cells sorted from blood, sampled at week 4, from a patient treated with tofacitinib. These TCRs come from a human donor with alopecia areata.

CDR3 sequence reads: CATRKAGANVLTF. The CDR3 bases are TGTGCCACCAGGAAGGCTGGGGCCAACGTCCTGACTTTC. The rearrangement joins TRBV27 to TRBJ2-6; D is undetermined. V was shortened by 10 bases and J by 2 bases, with 9 bases between the two germline ends. Per the germline V gene, CDR1 is MNHEY and CDR2 is SMNVEV (reference sequence). The CDR3 covers 13 residues. Complete variable domain (other parts from reference TRBV27 and TRBJ2-6): EAQVTQNPRYLITVTGKKLTVTCSQNMNHEYMSWYRQDPGLGLRQIYYSMNVEVTDKGDVPEGYKVSRKEKRNFPLILESPSPNQTSLYFCATRKAGANVLTFGAGSRLTVL.

This clone was seen a few times. The gene calls are TRBV28 and TRBJ1-5; TRBD1 aligns across 7 bases. V dropped 5 bases and J dropped 6; count of bases not matched to a gene: 13. The germline CDR1 and CDR2 sequences are MDHEN and SYDVKM. The CDR3 has 16 residues. The CDR3 DNA is TGTGCCAGCAGTGAGGGAGGACGACAGGGCGCTCAGCCCCAGCATTTT. Translation gives CASSEGGRQGAQPQHF.

V is TRBV25-1 and J is TRBJ1-6; D unresolved. Germline lookup yields CDR1 MGHDK and CDR2 SYGVNS. The germline V and J ends were trimmed by 4 bases and 9 bases, with 13 bases remaining between them. This CDR3 is 14 amino acids long. The CDR3 here is CASSGQGGPSPLHF. The CDR3 DNA follows: TGTGCCAGCAGTGGCCAAGGTGGACCTTCACCCCTCCACTTT.

The rearrangement joins TRBV19 to TRBJ2-7; D tentatively reads TRBD1 or TRBD2 (6 bases each). Trimming took off 7 bases at V and 0 bases at J, with 13 bases between the two ends. This CDR3 spans 14 amino acids. Germline V gene lookup returns CDR1 LNHDA and CDR2 SQIVND (reference sequence). The DNA of the CDR3 is TGTGCCAGTACACGGGGGCCTAACTCCTACGAGCAGTACTTC. Protein product: CASTRGPNSYEQYF. Using reference TRBV19 and TRBJ2-7 for the parts outside the CDR3, the full variable domain is DGGITQSPKYLFRKEGQNVTLSCEQNLNHDAMYWYRQDPGQGLRLIYYSQIVNDFQKGDIAEGYSVSREKKESFPLTVTSAQKNPTAFYLCASTRGPNSYEQYFGPGTRLTVT.

This clone was picked up a small number of times. The chain recombines TRBV25-1 with TRBJ1-3, with TRBD1 matching over 7 bases. V was clipped by 3 bases and J by 4 bases; unmatched bases: 3. Germline V lookup: CDR1 MGHDK, CDR2 SYGVNS. CDR3 length: 14 residues. In DNA, the CDR3 is TGTGCCAGCAGTGAGACAGGGTTAGGAAACACCATATATTTT. Its protein is CASSETGLGNTIYF. Combining the CDR3 with reference TRBV25-1 and TRBJ1-3 gives the whole variable domain EADIYQTPRYLVIGTGKKITLECSQTMGHDKMYWYQQDPGMELHLIHYSYGVNSTEKGDLSSESTVSRIRTEHFPLTLESARPSHTSQYLCASSETGLGNTIYFGEGSWLTVV.

This rearrangement joins TRBV30 to TRBJ1-2; D perhaps matches TRBD1 (6 bases). CDR3 length: 14 amino acids. The germline CDR1 and CDR2 sequences are GTSNPN and SVGIG (reference sequence). The ends were cut back, 3 bases at V and 4 bases at J, with 15 bases in the middle. The CDR3 sequence is CAWSPGGGGYGYTF. The CDR3 DNA reads as TGTGCCTGGAGCCCTGGGGGGGGCGGCTATGGCTACACCTTC. Full variable domain (missing parts from reference TRBV30 and TRBJ1-2): SQTIHQWPATLVQPVGSPLSLECTVEGTSNPNLYWYRQAAGRGLQLLFYSVGIGQISSEVPQNLSASRPQDRQFILSSKKLLLSDSGFYLCAWSPGGGGYGYTFGSGTRLTVV.

This clone was seen only a few times. This rearrangement joins TRBV29-1 to TRBJ2-5; D is perhaps TRBD1 or TRBD2 (6 bases each). The CDR3 consists of 14 residues. CDR1 is SQVTM, CDR2 ANQGSEA, per germline. Between the trimmed V and J ends, which lost 2 bases and 1 base, there was a span of 11 bases. Here the CDR3 reads CSVERGGSQETQYF. The CDR3 DNA reads as TGCAGCGTTGAAAGAGGGGGGTCCCAAGAGACCCAGTACTTC. Together with reference TRBV29-1 and TRBJ2-5, the CDR3 gives the full variable domain: SAVISQKPSRDICQRGTSLTIQCQVDSQVTMMFWYRQQPGQSLTLIATANQGSEATYESGFVIDKFPISRPNLTFSTLTVSNMSPEDSSIYLCSVERGGSQETQYFGPGTRLLVL.

V and J are TRBV9 and TRBJ2-6; D not resolved. This CDR3 spans 13 amino acids. Looked up from germline, CDR1 is SGDLS and CDR2 is YYNGEE. V dropped 3 bases and J dropped 2 bases, with 3 bases sitting between them. CDR3 amino acids: CASSGTGANVLTF. The CDR3 DNA follows: TGTGCCAGCAGCGGTACTGGGGCCAACGTCCTGACTTTC. The full variable domain, in which reference TRBV9 and TRBJ2-6 provide the parts outside the CDR3, is DSGVTQTPKHLITATGQRVTLRCSPRSGDLSVYWYQQSLDQGLQFLIQYYNGEERAKGNILERFSAQQFPDLHSELNLSSLELGDSALYFCASSGTGANVLTFGAGSRLTVL.

The CDR3 DNA is TGTGCCAGCAGACAGGGAGTAGAACAGCCCCAGCATTTT. It is translated as CASRQGVEQPQHF. The gene calls are TRBV2 and TRBJ1-5; perhaps TRBD1 as D (6 bases). There are 13 residues in the CDR3. Trimming removed 6 bases at V and 7 bases at J, with 13 bases between. CDR1 and CDR2 from the germline V gene are SNHLY and FYNNEI.

Many counts were recorded for this clone. Here the CDR3 DNA reads TGTGCCAGCAGTGATCTGATGGACAGGGGATCCCATTCCAAAAACATTCAGTACTTC. Its protein is CASSDLMDRGSHSKNIQYF. The J gene is TRBJ2-4, the V gene TRBV6-1; 9 bases are shared with TRBD1. Germline V gives CDR1 MNHNS, CDR2 SASEGT. The CDR3 sequence is 19 residues long. The trim removed 3 bases at V and 2 bases at J, leaving 14 bases unmatched.

The chain joins TRBV30 to TRBJ1-1; 7 nucleotides line up with TRBD1. CDR3 size: 12 residues. The V segment lost 8 bases and the J segment 7 bases; nucleotides outside the gene matches: 10. Germline V gene data show CDR1 as GTSNPN and CDR2 as SVGIG (reference sequence). CDR3 loop: CAIQNRGREAFF. CDR3 coding DNA: TGTGCCATTCAAAACAGGGGTCGTGAAGCTTTCTTT.

The genes are TRBV6-1 and TRBJ2-5; D may be TRBD2 (5 bases). CDR1 and CDR2 from the germline V gene are MNHNS and SASEGT. This CDR3 spans 14 amino acids. The V and J ends lost 4 bases and 4 bases respectively, with 13 bases between them. CDR3 sequence (DNA): TGTGCCAGCAGTGGGTGGAGGAACCGAGAGACCCAGTACTTC. As protein: CASSGWRNRETQYF.

This clone was seen more than once but under ten times. The chain recombines TRBV6-1 with TRBJ1-2; 9 nucleotides line up with TRBD1. Germline CDR1 and CDR2: MNHNS and SASEGT. V was pared by 6 bases and J by 1 base, with 3 bases of the junction left unmatched. The CDR3 is 14 amino acids. CDR3 loop: CASSVDRGNYGYTF. CDR3 DNA sequence: TGTGCCAGCAGCGTGGACAGGGGTAACTATGGCTACACCTTC.

This clone has more than one count but fewer than ten. The rearrangement links TRBV18 to TRBJ2-2; 9 bases fit TRBD1. The CDR3 loop spans 15 amino acids. Germline lookup yields CDR1 KGHSH and CDR2 LQKENI. J was trimmed by 1 base and V by 5 bases; bases with no gene match: 2. The CDR3 here is CASSRTGENTGELFF. The CDR3 coding sequence is TGTGCCAGCTCAAGGACAGGGGAGAACACCGGGGAGCTGTTTTTT. The full variable domain, its missing parts supplied by reference TRBV18 and TRBJ2-2, is NAGVMQNPRHLVRRRGQEARLRCSPMKGHSHVYWYRQLPEEGLKFMVYLQKENIIDESGMPKERFSAEFPKEGPSILRIQQVVRGDSAAYFCASSRTGENTGELFFGEGSRLTVL.